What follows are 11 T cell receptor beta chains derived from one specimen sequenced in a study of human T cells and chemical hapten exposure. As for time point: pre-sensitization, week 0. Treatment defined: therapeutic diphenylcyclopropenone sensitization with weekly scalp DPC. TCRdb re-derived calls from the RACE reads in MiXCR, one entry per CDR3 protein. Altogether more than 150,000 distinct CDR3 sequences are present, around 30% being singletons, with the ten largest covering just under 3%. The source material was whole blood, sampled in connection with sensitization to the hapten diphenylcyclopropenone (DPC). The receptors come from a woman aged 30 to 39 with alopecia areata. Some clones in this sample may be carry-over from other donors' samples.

CDR3 protein: CASSFRLQPQHF. In nucleotides, the CDR3 is TGTGCCAGCAGTTTTAGGCTTCAGCCCCAGCATTTT. The chain combines TRBV28 with TRBJ1-5; D is uncertain. The CDR3 runs to 12 residues. V was clipped by 3 bases and J by 6 bases, with 6 bases between them. Germline CDR1 and CDR2: MDHEN and SYDVKM.

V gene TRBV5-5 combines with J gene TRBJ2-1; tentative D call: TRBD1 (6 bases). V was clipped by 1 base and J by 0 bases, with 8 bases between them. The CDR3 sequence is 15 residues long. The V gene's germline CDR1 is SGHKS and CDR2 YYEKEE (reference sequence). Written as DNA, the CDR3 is TGTGCCAGCAGCTTGACAGGGAACTCCTACAATGAGCAGTTCTTC. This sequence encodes CASSLTGNSYNEQFF.

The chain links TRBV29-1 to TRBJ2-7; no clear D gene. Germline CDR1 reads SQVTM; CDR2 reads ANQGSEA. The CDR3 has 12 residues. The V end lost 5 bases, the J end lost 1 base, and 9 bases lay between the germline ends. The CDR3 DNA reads TGCAGCGTTTTGATGAGGTCCTACGAGCAGTACTTC. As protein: CSVLMRSYEQYF.

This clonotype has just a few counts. As DNA, the CDR3 is TGTGCCTGGAGCCCGCAGGGGGAGACCCAGTACTTC. It encodes CAWSPQGETQYF. J is TRBJ2-5 and V is TRBV30; TRBD1 is a possible D gene (6 bases). Trimming took 3 bases from V and 5 from J, leaving 10 bases between them. There are 12 residues in the CDR3. Germline V gene data show CDR1 as GTSNPN and CDR2 as SVGIG (reference sequence).

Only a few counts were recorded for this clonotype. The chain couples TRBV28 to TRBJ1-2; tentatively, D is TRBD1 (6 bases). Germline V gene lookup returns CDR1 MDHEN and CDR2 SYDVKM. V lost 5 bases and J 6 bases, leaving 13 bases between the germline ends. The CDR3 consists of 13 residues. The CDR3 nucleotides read TGTGCCAGCAGTCAACAGGACAGCAATGGCTACACCTTC. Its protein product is CASSQQDSNGYTF.

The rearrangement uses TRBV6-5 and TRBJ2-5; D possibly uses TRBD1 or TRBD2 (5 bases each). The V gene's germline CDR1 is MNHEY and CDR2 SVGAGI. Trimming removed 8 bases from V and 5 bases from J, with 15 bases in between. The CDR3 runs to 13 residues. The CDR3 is CASRQPGGETQYF. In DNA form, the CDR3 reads TGTGCCAGCCGACAGCCCGGCGGGGAGACCCAGTACTTC.

As DNA, the CDR3 is TGTGCCACCAGCAGAACTCCGGGACTAGCGGGAGGTACAGATACGCAGTATTTT. Translation: CATSRTPGLAGGTDTQYF. The chain uses TRBV15 and TRBJ2-3, with 15 positions matching TRBD2. The CDR3 totals 18 residues. V was clipped by 2 bases and J by 3 bases; unmatched bases: 6. Germline V gene sequence: CDR1 LNHNV, CDR2 YYDKDF (reference sequence).

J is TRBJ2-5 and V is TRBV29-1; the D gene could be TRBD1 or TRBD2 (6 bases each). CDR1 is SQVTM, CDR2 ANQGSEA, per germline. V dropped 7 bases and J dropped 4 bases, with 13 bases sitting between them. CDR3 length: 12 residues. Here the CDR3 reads CSGGAFGETQYF. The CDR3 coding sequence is TGCAGCGGGGGGGCCTTCGGAGAGACCCAGTACTTC.

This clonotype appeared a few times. For the CDR3, the DNA is TGTGCCAGCAGCTTGGTGGGGACACCGCGAGATACGCAGTATTTT. Translated, it gives CASSLVGTPRDTQYF. V usage is TRBV5-6 and J usage is TRBJ2-3; D is possibly TRBD1 (6 bases). The V end lost 0 bases, the J end lost 5 bases, and 13 bases lay between the germline ends. The CDR3 covers 15 residues. The V gene's germline CDR1 is SGHDT and CDR2 YYEEEE.

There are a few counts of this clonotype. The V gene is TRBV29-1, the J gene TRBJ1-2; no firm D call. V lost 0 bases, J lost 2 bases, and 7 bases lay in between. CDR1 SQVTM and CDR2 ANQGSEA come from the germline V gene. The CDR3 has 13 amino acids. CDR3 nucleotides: TGCAGCGTTGAAGATCCGGGGAACTATGGCTACACCTTC. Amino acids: CSVEDPGNYGYTF. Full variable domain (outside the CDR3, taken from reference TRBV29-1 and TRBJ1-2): SAVISQKPSRDICQRGTSLTIQCQVDSQVTMMFWYRQQPGQSLTLIATANQGSEATYESGFVIDKFPISRPNLTFSTLTVSNMSPEDSSIYLCSVEDPGNYGYTFGSGTRLTVV.

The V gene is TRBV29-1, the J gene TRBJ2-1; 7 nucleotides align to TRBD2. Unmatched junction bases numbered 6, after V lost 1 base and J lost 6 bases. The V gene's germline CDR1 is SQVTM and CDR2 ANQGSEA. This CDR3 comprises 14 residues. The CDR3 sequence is CSVEGPGRRNEQFF. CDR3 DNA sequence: TGCAGCGTTGAAGGTCCCGGGAGGCGCAATGAGCAGTTCTTC.